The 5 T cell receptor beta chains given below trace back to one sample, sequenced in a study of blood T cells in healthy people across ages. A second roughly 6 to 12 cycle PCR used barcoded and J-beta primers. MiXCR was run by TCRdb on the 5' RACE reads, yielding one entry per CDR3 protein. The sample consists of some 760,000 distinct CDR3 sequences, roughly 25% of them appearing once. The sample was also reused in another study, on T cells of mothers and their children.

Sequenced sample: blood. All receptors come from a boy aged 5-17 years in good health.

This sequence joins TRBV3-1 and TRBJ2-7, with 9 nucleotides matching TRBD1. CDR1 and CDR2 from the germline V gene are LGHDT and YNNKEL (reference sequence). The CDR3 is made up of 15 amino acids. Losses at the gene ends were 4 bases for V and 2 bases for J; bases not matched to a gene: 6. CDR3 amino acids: CASSRQRTGAYEQYF. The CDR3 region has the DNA TGTGCCAGCAGCCGACAGCGGACAGGGGCCTACGAGCAGTACTTC.

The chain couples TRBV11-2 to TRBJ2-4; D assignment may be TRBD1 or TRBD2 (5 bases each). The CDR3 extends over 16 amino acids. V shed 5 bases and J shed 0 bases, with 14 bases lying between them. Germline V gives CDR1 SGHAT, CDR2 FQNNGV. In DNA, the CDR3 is TGTGCCAGCAGCCCAAGGGACCTACAAGCCAAAAACATTCAGTACTTC. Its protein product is CASSPRDLQAKNIQYF.

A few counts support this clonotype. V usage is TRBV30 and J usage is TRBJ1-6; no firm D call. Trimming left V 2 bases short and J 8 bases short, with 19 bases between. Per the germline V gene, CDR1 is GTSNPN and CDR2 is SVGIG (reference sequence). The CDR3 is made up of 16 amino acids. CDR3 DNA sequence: TGTGCCTGGAGTTTCCCGTGGTACAGCGGCGATTCACCCCTCCACTTT. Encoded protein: CAWSFPWYSGDSPLHF.

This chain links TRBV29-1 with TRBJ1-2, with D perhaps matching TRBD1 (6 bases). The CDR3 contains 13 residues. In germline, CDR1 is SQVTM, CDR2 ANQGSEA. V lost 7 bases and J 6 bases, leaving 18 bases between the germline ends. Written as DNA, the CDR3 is TGCAGCGCGGATCTACAGGGCAGGGATGGCTACACCTTC. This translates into CSADLQGRDGYTF.

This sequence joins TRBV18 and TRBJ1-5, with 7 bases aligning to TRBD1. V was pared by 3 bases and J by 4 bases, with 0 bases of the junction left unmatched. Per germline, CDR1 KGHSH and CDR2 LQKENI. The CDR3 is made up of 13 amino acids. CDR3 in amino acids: CASSPGQNQPQHF. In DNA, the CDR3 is TGTGCCAGCTCACCGGGACAGAATCAGCCCCAGCATTTT.